This passage covers 4 T cell receptor beta chains from one sample sequenced in a study of shared clonotypes between healthy human individuals. CD45RO negativity and positive selection for CCR7 defined naive CD8 cells, a population that excluded terminally differentiated effector memory CD45RA+ cells. Method: immunoSEQ multiplex PCR; TCRdb's copy keeps in-frame clones and lacks some. The repertoire holds around 1.9 million clones, around 93% seen once, with 1.5% to 2% in the top ten. The specimen sequenced was naive CD8+ T cells from PBMCs. The receptors were gathered from a man aged 18 to 35 in good health. Some clones in this sample may be carry-over from other donors' samples.

This rearrangement joins TRBV10-3 to TRBJ1-2; 7 bases line up with TRBD1. With V trimmed by 6 bases and J by 2 bases, 6 bases remained unmatched. The CDR3 has 14 residues. Germline V gives CDR1 ENHRY, CDR2 SYGVKD. CDR3 bases: TGTGCCATCAGCGCACCGGGACAGAACTATGGCTACACCTTC. It is translated as CAISAPGQNYGYTF.

V is TRBV19 and J is TRBJ2-7, with a weak D call TRBD2 (6 bases). This CDR3 contains 11 residues. Trimming pared 11 bases from V and 2 bases from J, leaving 10 bases between. CDR1 is LNHDA, CDR2 SQIVND, per germline (reference sequence). The CDR3 DNA is TGTGCCTCGGGAGCAACCTACGAGCAGTACTTC. Translated: CASGATYEQYF.

To note about this clone: Other DNA sequences in this specimen translate into the identical CDR3. The gene calls are TRBV28 and TRBJ1-1; possible D gene TRBD1, 6 bases. The germline V gene encodes CDR1 MDHEN and CDR2 SYDVKM. The CDR3 is made up of 14 amino acids. Trimming removed 5 bases from V and 1 base from J, with 11 bases in between. CDR3 coding DNA: TGTGCCAGCAGTCTAACAGGGTCGAACACTGAAGCTTTCTTT. It encodes CASSLTGSNTEAFF.

This chain uses TRBV7-9 with TRBJ2-3; D gene uncertain. Trimming pared 4 bases from V and 4 bases from J, leaving 6 bases between. This CDR3 spans 12 amino acids. Germline loops: CDR1 SEHNR, CDR2 FQNEAQ (reference sequence). The CDR3 DNA reads as TGTGCCAGCAGCTACCCCGCAGATACGCAGTATTTT. As protein: CASSYPADTQYF.